The 27 T cell receptor beta chains reported below all come from one sample, sequenced in a study of T cells after yellow fever vaccination. From the 5' RACE reads, TCRdb called clonotypes with MiXCR, one entry per CDR3 protein. The profile shows about 320,000 distinct CDR3 sequences, around 11% of them singletons. Specimen: CD4+ T cells sorted from PBMCs, collected 45 days after the yellow fever booster vaccination. These receptors were taken from a man younger than 35 who received the YFV17D yellow fever vaccine.

The genes are TRBV4-3 and TRBJ1-2, with TRBD1 identical over 7 bases. Per germline, CDR1 LGHNA and CDR2 YSLEER. The CDR3 is 14 residues long. J lost 3 bases, V lost 2 bases, and 3 bases had no gene match. CDR3 DNA sequence: TGCGCCAGCAGCCAATACAGGGGTGACTATGGCTACACCTTC. The encoded protein is CASSQYRGDYGYTF.

The gene calls are TRBV29-1 and TRBJ2-1; 7 bases agree with TRBD2. This CDR3 is built from 13 residues. Germline V CDR1 and CDR2: SQVTM, ANQGSEA. The V and J ends lost 6 bases and 0 bases, in that order; junction bases with no gene match: 2. The CDR3 region is CSVRGYSYNEQFF. The CDR3 bases are TGCAGCGTGCGGGGGTACTCCTACAATGAGCAGTTCTTC.

This clonotype showed up just a few times. The rearrangement joins TRBV7-2 to TRBJ2-1, with D hard to call. From germline, CDR1 is SGHTA and CDR2 FQGNSA. The CDR3 sequence is 11 residues long. The ends were cut back, 5 bases at V and 12 bases at J, with 11 bases in the middle. In nucleotides, the CDR3 is TGTGCCAGCAGCCAGCGCTATGGGCAGTTCTTC. The encoded protein is CASSQRYGQFF.

There are a few counts of this clonotype. The chain has TRBV5-1 and TRBJ2-2; D is uncertain. V was trimmed by 7 bases and J by 3 bases, leaving 10 bases between them. This CDR3 spans 13 amino acids. The germline V gene has CDR1 SGHRS and CDR2 YFSETQ. Written as DNA, the CDR3 is TGCGCCAGCTCGGACGGCGACACCGGGGAGCTGTTTTTT. Translating gives CASSDGDTGELFF.

The sample holds a few counts of this clonotype. This sequence joins TRBV2 and TRBJ1-1; D unresolved. The CDR3 consists of 11 residues. The V gene lost 8 bases and the J gene lost 4 bases, with 8 bases spanning the gap. Germline V gene lookup returns CDR1 SNHLY and CDR2 FYNNEI. This CDR3 is CASAEATEAFF. The CDR3 nucleotides are TGTGCCAGCGCGGAGGCCACTGAAGCTTTCTTT.

This clonotype was counted between two and nine times. V and J are TRBV11-2 and TRBJ2-1, with D unclear. The length of the CDR3 is 13 residues. Germline assignment: CDR1 SGHAT and CDR2 FQNNGV. V lost 4 bases, J lost 10 bases, and 14 bases lay in between. The CDR3 sequence is CASSSVQTDEQFF. CDR3 sequence (DNA): TGTGCCAGCAGCTCAGTCCAGACTGACGAGCAGTTCTTC.

This clonotype was observed many times. V and J are TRBV9 and TRBJ2-3, with D unresolved. V shed 1 base and J shed 1 base, with 7 bases lying between them. Germline CDR1 reads SGDLS; CDR2 reads YYNGEE. The CDR3 is 14 amino acids. The CDR3 loop reads CASSVQLGTDTQYF. The CDR3 DNA follows: TGTGCCAGCAGCGTACAGTTGGGCACAGATACGCAGTATTTT.

The chain is built from TRBV19 and TRBJ1-5, with a possible D match to TRBD1 (5 bases). Trimming stripped 5 bases from V and 2 bases from J, with 10 bases between. The germline V gene encodes CDR1 LNHDA and CDR2 SQIVND (reference sequence). The CDR3 length is 14 residues. The CDR3 protein is CASSGGHRNQPQHF. Here the CDR3 DNA reads TGTGCCAGTAGTGGTGGACACCGCAATCAGCCCCAGCATTTT.

The J gene is TRBJ2-5, the V gene TRBV20-1; perhaps TRBD2 as D (5 bases). This CDR3 is built from 15 residues. Germline V CDR1 and CDR2: DFQATT, SNEGSKA (reference sequence). Trimming cost V 3 bases and J 2 bases, with 16 bases left between them. The CDR3 DNA reads as TGCAGTGCTAGGATCCCGGGGTTTCCACAAGAGACCCAGTACTTC. Translating it yields CSARIPGFPQETQYF.

This rearrangement joins TRBV6-6 to TRBJ2-7; 10 nucleotides line up with TRBD2. Looked up from germline, CDR1 is MNHNY and CDR2 is SVGAGI (reference sequence). V was pared by 4 bases and J by 7 bases, with 7 bases of the junction left unmatched. CDR3 size: 14 residues. The CDR3 DNA reads TGTGCCAGCAGTTCAGCGGGGGGGCCTCGGGAGCAGTACTTC. Protein product: CASSSAGGPREQYF.

In DNA, the CDR3 is TGTGCCAGCAGCCTCGGGCCAAACCGGGGGAACACTGAAGCTTTCTTT. This gives the protein CASSLGPNRGNTEAFF. The V gene is TRBV5-4, the J gene TRBJ1-1; D remains ambiguous. Germline-derived CDR1 and CDR2 are SGHNT and YYREEE (reference sequence). With 4 bases removed from V and 1 base from J, the gap between germline ends came to 17 bases. This CDR3 is 16 amino acids long.

This clonotype was seen ten or more times. The chain has TRBV29-1 and TRBJ1-1; the D gene is possibly TRBD1 (5 bases). CDR1 is SQVTM, CDR2 ANQGSEA, per germline. V was pared by 6 bases and J by 1 base, with 15 bases between. The CDR3 spans 14 residues. The CDR3 DNA is TGCAGCGTGTTGGTTTCGGGGGGGAACACTGAAGCTTTCTTT. Amino acids: CSVLVSGGNTEAFF.

This clonotype was counted between two and nine times. This chain links TRBV20-1 with TRBJ1-4; TRBD1 aligns across 9 bases. V lost 3 bases, J lost 7 bases, and 6 bases stayed unmatched. The CDR3 length is 14 residues. Looked up from germline, CDR1 is DFQATT and CDR2 is SNEGSKA (reference sequence). DNA of the CDR3: TGCAGTGCTAGGATGACAGGGGGAGGTGAAAAACTGTTTTTT. It encodes CSARMTGGGEKLFF.

The genes are TRBV18 and TRBJ2-5, with D maybe TRBD2 (5 bases). The CDR3 length is 17 residues. V lost 3 bases, J lost 2 bases, and 19 bases lay in between. Germline V lookup: CDR1 KGHSH, CDR2 LQKENI. CDR3 coding DNA: TGTGCCAGCTCACCTTTCTCCACCCCTAGCTCGCAAGAGACCCAGTACTTC. It specifies CASSPFSTPSSQETQYF.

This clonotype was seen only a few times. This chain connects TRBV15 to TRBJ1-4; the match to TRBD1 covers 9 bases. The CDR3 is made up of 16 amino acids. Looked up from germline, CDR1 is LNHNV and CDR2 is YYDKDF (reference sequence). V lost 5 bases, J lost 10 bases, and 14 bases stayed unmatched. The CDR3: CATSGGASLQGAKLFF. The CDR3 DNA sequence: TGTGCCACCAGCGGGGGTGCATCATTACAGGGGGCAAAACTGTTTTTT.

This clonotype has just a few counts. The chain employs TRBV7-3 and TRBJ2-6; D possibly uses TRBD1 or TRBD2 (6 bases each). Trimming left V 5 bases short and J 0 bases short, with 17 bases between. The CDR3 is 18 amino acids. The germline V gene has CDR1 SGHTA and CDR2 FQGTGA. The CDR3 DNA sequence: TGTGCCAGCAGCCCCAAGGGGGGTTCCCTCTCTGGGGCCAACGTCCTGACTTTC. Encoded protein: CASSPKGGSLSGANVLTF.

This clonotype has a handful of counts. The chain employs TRBV9 and TRBJ1-1; TRBD1 is a possible D gene (5 bases). CDR1 is SGDLS, CDR2 YYNGEE, per germline. V was cut by 3 bases and J by 7 bases, with 19 bases left in between. The CDR3 loop spans 15 amino acids. The CDR3 spells CASSANTGLWGEAFF. CDR3 sequence (DNA): TGTGCCAGCAGCGCTAATACAGGCCTATGGGGTGAAGCTTTCTTT.

This clonotype was observed many times. The chain carries TRBV3-1 and TRBJ2-7; 9 bases line up with TRBD2. Trimming took 5 bases from V and 6 from J; bases not matched to a gene: 5. Germline V gene sequence: CDR1 LGHDT, CDR2 YNNKEL (reference sequence). The CDR3 loop spans 13 amino acids. DNA of the CDR3: TGTGCCAGCAGCTTTAGCGGGGGACTCGAGCAGTACTTC. Protein: CASSFSGGLEQYF.

V usage is TRBV27 and J usage is TRBJ1-1; D unclear. Germline CDR1 and CDR2: MNHEY and SMNVEV (reference sequence). This CDR3 region has 17 residues. Between the trimmed V and J ends, which lost 2 bases and 1 base, there was a span of 17 bases. The CDR3: CASSLQFRSWENTEAFF. CDR3 coding DNA: TGTGCCAGCAGTTTACAGTTTCGCTCATGGGAGAACACTGAAGCTTTCTTT.

In DNA, the CDR3 is TGTGCCAGCAGCCGGGGGGTAGGAAGCACAGATACGCAGTATTTT. It translates to CASSRGVGSTDTQYF. This chain links TRBV7-7 with TRBJ2-3; TRBD2 agrees at 7 bases. CDR3 length: 15 amino acids. The V gene end was trimmed by 5 bases and the J gene end by 0 bases; junction bases not matched to a gene: 5. Germline values: CDR1 SSHAT, CDR2 FNYEAQ (reference sequence).

V usage is TRBV10-3 and J usage is TRBJ2-5; the D gene is possibly TRBD2 (7 bases). CDR3 size: 14 residues. Germline values: CDR1 ENHRY, CDR2 SYGVKD. V lost 7 bases, J lost 4 bases, and 16 bases lay in between. The CDR3 loop is CAINGGGRRETQYF. CDR3 nucleotide sequence: TGTGCCATCAATGGGGGGGGCCGGCGAGAGACCCAGTACTTC.

V is TRBV7-3 and J is TRBJ2-2, with 12 positions matching TRBD1. The J segment lost 4 bases and the V segment lost 0 bases, leaving 6 bases of the junction unmatched. Germline CDR1 is SGHTA and CDR2 is FQGTGA. The CDR3 has 18 residues. The CDR3 is CASSLTGGTGGSTGELFF. In DNA form, the CDR3 reads TGTGCCAGCAGCTTAACCGGGGGGACAGGGGGCAGCACCGGGGAGCTGTTTTTT.

The chain recombines TRBV5-4 with TRBJ1-1, with 10 positions matching TRBD1. Looked up from germline, CDR1 is SGHNT and CDR2 is YYREEE (reference sequence). Germline trimming cut 4 bases from V and 7 bases from J; bases unmatched to any gene: 7. This CDR3 spans 14 amino acids. The CDR3 protein is CASSQDRGWSEAFF. The CDR3 nucleotides read TGTGCCAGCAGCCAGGACAGGGGGTGGAGTGAAGCTTTCTTT.

The V call is TRBV28, the J call TRBJ1-2; maybe TRBD1 (6 bases). Germline V gene lookup returns CDR1 MDHEN and CDR2 SYDVKM. The germline V and J ends were trimmed by 8 bases and 6 bases, with 22 bases remaining between them. There are 15 residues in the CDR3. The CDR3 DNA follows: TGTGCCAGCGGTTCGGGGGGGGCGACGACTCATGGCTACACCTTC. Protein: CASGSGGATTHGYTF.

This clonotype appeared a few times. The J gene is TRBJ2-7, the V gene TRBV5-1; possibly TRBD1 for D (6 bases). The CDR3 extends over 13 amino acids. Germline V gene lookup returns CDR1 SGHRS and CDR2 YFSETQ. V lost 4 bases and J lost 7, with 15 bases in between. The CDR3: CASSAGQLGEQYF. As DNA, the CDR3 is TGCGCCAGCAGCGCAGGACAGTTAGGTGAGCAGTACTTC.

This clonotype was seen only a few times. The CDR3 DNA reads as TGCGCCAGCAGCCAAGAGGGGGGAGGGTACTATGGCTACACCTTC. Translated: CASSQEGGGYYGYTF. The chain links TRBV4-3 to TRBJ1-2; a possible D gene is TRBD1 (5 bases). The length of the CDR3 is 15 residues. V was pared by 0 bases and J by 3 bases, with 11 bases between. CDR1 and CDR2 from the germline V gene are LGHNA and YSLEER.

The chain employs TRBV6-6 and TRBJ1-1, with a tentative D call TRBD1 (6 bases). There are 14 residues in the CDR3. Trimming pared 6 bases from V and 4 bases from J, leaving 15 bases between. Germline assignment: CDR1 MNHNY and CDR2 SVGAGI (reference sequence). CDR3 protein: CASSWGQGGTEAFF. CDR3 in DNA: TGTGCCAGCAGCTGGGGTCAAGGGGGCACTGAAGCTTTCTTT.